This T cell receptor beta chain was sequenced for a study of CD8 T cells in ankylosing spondylitis. Each CDR3 protein gets one entry after TCRdb re-called the 5' RACE reads with MiXCR. Among over 700,000 distinct CDR3 sequences listed, around 20% were seen once. The study, taken as a whole, reports: Seven or eight highly homologous variants formed a TCR beta motif that appeared characteristic of ankylosing spondylitis blood.

With 7 bases removed from V and 0 bases from J, the gap between germline ends came to 11 bases. This CDR3 spans 14 amino acids. Germline-derived CDR1 and CDR2 are SNHLY and FYNNEI. The table lists this clonotype with a few counts. The antigen is undetermined. This chain uses TRBV2 with TRBJ2-3, with unresolved D. This TCR was sampled from a male donor with ankylosing spondylitis. Specimen: blood, either unsorted or a sorted T cell fraction (not recorded which). The CDR3 bases are TGTGCCAGCACAGGATTAGGAAGCACAGATACGCAGTATTTT. This codes for CASTGLGSTDTQYF.